This T cell receptor (beta chain) was sequenced for a study of regulatory T cells in long-lasting Graves disease. Whole-study context: Positive TSH receptor antibodies alongside over 5 years of antithyroid drugs were what marked Graves' disease as persistent. Regarding the study as a whole: With a small sample size, accuracy may have been reduced. Persistent disease favored TRBV28, TRBJ1-2 and TRBJ2-5.

The authors built TCR beta libraries using iRepertoire HTBI primers and Arm-PCR of CDR3 regions. TCRdb analysed the multiplex PCR reads with MiXCR anew, one entry per CDR3 protein. This repertoire shows around 460,000 distinct CDR3 sequences, approximately 23% found once; its top ten account for around 13%. Trimming cost V 7 bases and J 4 bases; bases outside gene matches: 7. Germline V gene data show CDR1 as SNHLY and CDR2 as FYNNEI. The CDR3 has 14 amino acids. This clonotype was seen many times. The antigen is not known. Sample time point: persistent/refractory GD, antithyroid drugs over 5 years with positive TRAb. Scientists built the TCR library using RNA that was extracted from PBMCs. The patient group derived from an endocrinology department in Xi'an, China.

The input for sequencing was peripheral blood mononuclear cells (PBMCs), taken when the disease was refractory, from a patient treated with antithyroid drugs. This sequence was found in a female donor with Graves disease. The rearrangement joins TRBV2 to TRBJ1-5, with 7 bases aligning to TRBD1. The CDR3 nucleotides read TGTGCCAGCACTCGACAGGGACTTAATCAGCCCCAGCATTTT. Its translation is CASTRQGLNQPQHF. The complete variable domain, with remaining parts taken from reference TRBV2 and TRBJ1-5, reads EPEVTQTPSHQVTQMGQEVILRCVPISNHLYFYWYRQILGQKVEFLVSFYNNEISEKSEIFDDQFSVERPDGSNFTLKIRSTKLEDSAMYFCASTRQGLNQPQHFGDGTRLSIL.